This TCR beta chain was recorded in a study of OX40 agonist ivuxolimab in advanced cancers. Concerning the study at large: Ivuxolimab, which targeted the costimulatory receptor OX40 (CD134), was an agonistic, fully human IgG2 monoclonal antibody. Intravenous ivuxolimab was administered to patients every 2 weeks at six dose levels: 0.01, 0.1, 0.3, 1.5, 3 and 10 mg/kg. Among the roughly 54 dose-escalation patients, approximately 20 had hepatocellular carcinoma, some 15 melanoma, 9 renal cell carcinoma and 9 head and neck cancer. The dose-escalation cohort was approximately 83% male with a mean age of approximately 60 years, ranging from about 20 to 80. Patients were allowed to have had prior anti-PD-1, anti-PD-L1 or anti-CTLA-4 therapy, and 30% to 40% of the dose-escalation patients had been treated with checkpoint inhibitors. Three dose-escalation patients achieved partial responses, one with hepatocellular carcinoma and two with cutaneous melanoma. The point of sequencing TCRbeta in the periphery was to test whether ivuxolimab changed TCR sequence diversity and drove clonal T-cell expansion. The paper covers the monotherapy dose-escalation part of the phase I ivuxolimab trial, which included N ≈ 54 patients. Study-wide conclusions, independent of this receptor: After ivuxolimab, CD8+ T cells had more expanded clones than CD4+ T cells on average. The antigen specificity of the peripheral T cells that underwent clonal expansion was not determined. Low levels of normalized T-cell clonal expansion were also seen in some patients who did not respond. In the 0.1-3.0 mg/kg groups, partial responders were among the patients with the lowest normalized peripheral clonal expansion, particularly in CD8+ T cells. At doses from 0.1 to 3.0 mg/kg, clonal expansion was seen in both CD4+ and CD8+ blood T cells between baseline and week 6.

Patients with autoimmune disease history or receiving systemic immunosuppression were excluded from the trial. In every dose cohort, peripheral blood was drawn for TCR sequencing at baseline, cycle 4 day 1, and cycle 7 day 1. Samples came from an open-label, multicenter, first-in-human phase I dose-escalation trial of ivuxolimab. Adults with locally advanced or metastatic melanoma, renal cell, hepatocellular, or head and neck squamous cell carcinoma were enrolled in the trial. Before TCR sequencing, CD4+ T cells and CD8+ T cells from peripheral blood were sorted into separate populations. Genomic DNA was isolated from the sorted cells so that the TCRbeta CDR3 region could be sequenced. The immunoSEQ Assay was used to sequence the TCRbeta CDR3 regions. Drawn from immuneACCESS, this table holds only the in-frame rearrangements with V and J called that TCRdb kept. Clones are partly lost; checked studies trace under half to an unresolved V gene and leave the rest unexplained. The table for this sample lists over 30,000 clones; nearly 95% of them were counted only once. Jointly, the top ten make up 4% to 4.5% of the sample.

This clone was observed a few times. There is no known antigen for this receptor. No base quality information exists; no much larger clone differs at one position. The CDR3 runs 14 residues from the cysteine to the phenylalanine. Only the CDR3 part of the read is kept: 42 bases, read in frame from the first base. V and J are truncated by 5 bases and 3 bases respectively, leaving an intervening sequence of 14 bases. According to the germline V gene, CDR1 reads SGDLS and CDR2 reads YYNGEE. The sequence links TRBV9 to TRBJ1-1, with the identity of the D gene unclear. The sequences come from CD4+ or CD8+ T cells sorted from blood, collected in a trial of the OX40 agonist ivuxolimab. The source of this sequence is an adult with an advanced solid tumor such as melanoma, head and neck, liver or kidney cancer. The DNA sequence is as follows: TGTGCCAGCAGTCCCGGGGAGTTAGACACTGAAGCTTTCTTT. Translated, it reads CASSPGELDTEAFF.